The 21 T cell receptor beta chains below come from one sample, sequenced in a study of blood T cell repertoires in COVID-19. The assay was immunoSEQ multiplex PCR, and TCRdb's table has in-frame clones only and misses some. This sample carries 180,000 or so clones, approximately 83% of them seen once, and the ten largest clones take 6% to 8%. What was sequenced was PBMCs or T cells enriched from blood (not recorded which). The receptor set was obtained from a man aged 35 to 55 who had recovered from COVID-19.

The chain joins TRBV10-3 to TRBJ2-7; tentatively, D is TRBD2 (6 bases). CDR3 size: 15 residues. V was pared by 0 bases and J by 7 bases, with 16 bases between. The germline gives CDR1 ENHRY, CDR2 SYGVKD. Here the CDR3 DNA reads TGTGCCATCAGTGAGTCGATGGGGGGTACCGCGGAGCAGTACTTC. This gives the protein CAISESMGGTAEQYF.

About this clone: The sample carries other DNA sequences with the same CDR3. This chain connects TRBV15 to TRBJ1-1, with 8 bases fitting TRBD1. The CDR3 spans 15 residues. Germline assignment: CDR1 LNHNV and CDR2 YYDKDF (reference sequence). V lost 0 bases to trimming and J lost 6 bases; unmatched junction nucleotides: 6. CDR3 protein: CATSRDRAGGSEAFF. CDR3 nucleotides: TGTGCCACCAGCAGAGATCGGGCAGGGGGCTCTGAAGCTTTCTTT.

V and J are TRBV24-1 and TRBJ1-2, with TRBD1 matching over 7 bases. The J segment lost 7 bases and the V segment lost 3 bases, leaving 7 bases of the junction unmatched. CDR1 and CDR2 from the germline V gene are KGHDR and SFDVKD. The CDR3 is made up of 14 amino acids. CDR3 residues: CATSDVRDRVGYTF. CDR3 sequence (DNA): TGTGCCACCAGTGATGTACGCGACAGGGTTGGCTACACCTTC.

V gene TRBV18 combines with J gene TRBJ1-4; 8 bases are shared with TRBD1. CDR3 size: 15 residues. The trim removed 4 bases at V and 5 bases at J, leaving 6 bases unmatched. CDR1 is KGHSH and CDR2 is LQKENI in the germline V gene. Here the CDR3 reads CASSQGQASNEKLFF. The CDR3, as DNA: TGTGCCAGCTCACAGGGACAGGCATCAAATGAAAAACTGTTTTTT.

This chain uses TRBV27 with TRBJ2-7; D unclear. Trimming removed 4 bases from V and 4 bases from J, with 14 bases in between. The CDR3 is 14 amino acids. Germline CDR1 and CDR2: MNHEY and SMNVEV (reference sequence). CDR3 region: CASSSPGFAYEQYF. The DNA of the CDR3 is TGTGCCAGCAGTTCCCCCGGGTTTGCGTACGAGCAGTACTTC.

CDR3 loop: CASSVGLRGQGEAFF. CDR3 nucleotides: TGTGCCAGCAGCGTAGGTCTGAGAGGGCAAGGTGAAGCTTTCTTT. J is TRBJ1-1 and V is TRBV9; unclear D gene. CDR1 SGDLS and CDR2 YYNGEE come from the germline V gene. This CDR3 is 15 amino acids long. Trimming removed 0 bases at V and 7 bases at J, with 16 bases between.

The chain couples TRBV10-2 to TRBJ2-7, with D possibly TRBD1 on 6 matching bases. CDR3 length: 14 residues. Trimming took off 5 bases at V and 7 bases at J, with 18 bases between the two ends. The germline gives CDR1 WSHSY, CDR2 SAAADI. DNA for the CDR3: TGCGCCAGCAGTCAGGGGTCAGGAGTAGGAGAGCAGTACTTC. Its protein product is CASSQGSGVGEQYF.

The gene calls are TRBV3-1 (or the pseudogene TRBV3-2) and TRBJ1-5, with a weak D call TRBD1 (6 bases). Germline values: CDR1 LGHDT, CDR2 YNNKEL (reference sequence). This CDR3 contains 16 residues. V was shortened by 0 bases and J by 5 bases, with 14 bases between the two germline ends. CDR3 protein: CASSQEGGTLDQPQHF. In DNA, the CDR3 is TGTGCCAGCAGCCAAGAAGGGGGTACGTTGGATCAGCCCCAGCATTTT.

This rearrangement joins TRBV28 to TRBJ2-7, with D possibly being TRBD1 (5 bases). This CDR3 contains 14 residues. V dropped 5 bases and J dropped 0 bases, with 11 bases sitting between them. Germline V gene lookup returns CDR1 MDHEN and CDR2 SYDVKM. CDR3 bases: TGTGCCAGCAGTAAGACAGCTACCTCCTACGAGCAGTACTTC. This translates into CASSKTATSYEQYF. Combining the CDR3 with reference TRBV28 and TRBJ2-7 gives the whole variable domain DVKVTQSSRYLVKRTGEKVFLECVQDMDHENMFWYRQDPGLGLRLIYFSYDVKMKEKGDIPEGYSVSREKKERFSLILESASTNQTSMYLCASSKTATSYEQYFGPGTRLTVT.

This chain joins TRBV25-1 and TRBJ2-1, with 8 bases aligning to TRBD2. The J segment lost 0 bases and the V segment lost 4 bases, leaving 8 bases of the junction unmatched. Per germline, CDR1 MGHDK and CDR2 SYGVNS. The CDR3 extends over 17 amino acids. CDR3 amino acids: CASSGFREGYSYNEQFF. As DNA, the CDR3 is TGTGCCAGCAGTGGATTTCGGGAGGGATACTCCTACAATGAGCAGTTCTTC.

The chain joins TRBV25-1 to TRBJ1-3; D is ambiguous. Germline V gene data show CDR1 as MGHDK and CDR2 as SYGVNS. The germline V and J ends were trimmed by 0 bases and 0 bases, with 9 bases remaining between them. The CDR3 has 16 amino acids. As DNA, the CDR3 is TGTGCCAGCAGTGAATATGGAGGTTACTCTGGAAACACCATATATTTT. Translated: CASSEYGGYSGNTIYF.

The rearrangement uses TRBV5-1 and TRBJ1-1, with D possibly TRBD1 on 5 matching bases. The CDR3 has 14 amino acids. Per the germline V gene, CDR1 is SGHRS and CDR2 is YFSETQ. The ends were cut back, 1 base at V and 4 bases at J, with 11 bases in the middle. The CDR3 sequence: CASSLYMGGTEAFF. Here the CDR3 DNA reads TGCGCCAGCAGCTTGTATATGGGGGGCACTGAAGCTTTCTTT.

The CDR3 spells CASSSIAGLLNTEAFF. CDR3 DNA sequence: TGTGCCAGCAGCTCAATTGCAGGGCTCCTGAACACTGAAGCTTTCTTT. V and J are TRBV5-5 and TRBJ1-1; weak D call: TRBD1 (5 bases). The germline V gene has CDR1 SGHKS and CDR2 YYEKEE (reference sequence). Trimming cost V 3 bases and J 0 bases, with 15 bases left between them. The CDR3 spans 16 residues. The variable domain in full, completed from reference TRBV5-5 and TRBJ1-1, reads DAGVTQSPTHLIKTRGQQVTLRCSPISGHKSVSWYQQVLGQGPQFIFQYYEKEERGRGNFPDRFSARQFPNYSSELNVNALLLGDSALYLCASSSIAGLLNTEAFFGQGTRLTVV.

The chain uses TRBV18 and TRBJ2-7; D gene uncertain. Germline CDR1 and CDR2: KGHSH and LQKENI. The CDR3 has 14 amino acids. V lost 3 bases to trimming and J lost 0 bases, with 9 bases between them. The DNA of the CDR3 is TGTGCCAGCTCACCTTTGACTTCCTCCTACGAGCAGTACTTC. The encoded protein is CASSPLTSSYEQYF.

J is TRBJ2-3 and V is TRBV3-1 (or the pseudogene TRBV3-2), with unresolved D. Germline values: CDR1 LGHDT, CDR2 YNNKEL (reference sequence). V was shortened by 2 bases and J by 5 bases, with 8 bases between the two germline ends. The CDR3 contains 13 residues. In DNA form, the CDR3 reads TGTGCCAGCAGCCAATCAGAAAGAGATACGCAGTATTTT. This gives the protein CASSQSERDTQYF.

The chain has TRBV23-1 and TRBJ2-7; 7 nucleotides match TRBD2. TRBV23-1 is an ORF for which the function is uncertain. The CDR3 is 18 residues long. J gave up 0 bases and V 0 bases, and 11 bases lay outside the gene matches. The CDR3 DNA sequence: TGCGCCAGCAGTCAATCAGTCATGGGGAGGGAGATCTCCTACGAGCAGTACTTC. Its protein product is CASSQSVMGREISYEQYF.

This clone turned up a few times. This chain uses TRBV29-1 with TRBJ2-3; D possibly corresponds to TRBD2 (6 bases). The CDR3 runs 16 residues. Germline V CDR1 and CDR2: SQVTM, ANQGSEA. The V gene lost 4 bases and the J gene lost 2 bases, with 19 bases spanning the gap. CDR3 coding DNA: TGCAGCGTTGTTGGGTACACGGGGGAGACCACAGATACGCAGTATTTT. Its translation is CSVVGYTGETTDTQYF.

The chain has TRBV5-1 and TRBJ1-1; TRBD1 matches at 10 bases. CDR1 is SGHRS and CDR2 is YFSETQ in the germline V gene. V was pared by 0 bases and J by 6 bases, with 8 bases of the junction left unmatched. The CDR3 runs to 16 residues. The CDR3, as DNA: TGCGCCAGCAGCTTGGCCCTCCCGGGACAGGGGCCTGAAGCTTTCTTT. Translation: CASSLALPGQGPEAFF.

This chain uses TRBV27 with TRBJ1-2; D is possibly TRBD1 (6 bases). This CDR3 has 15 amino acids. Germline CDR1 MNHEY, CDR2 SMNVEV (reference sequence). V was pared by 2 bases and J by 2 bases, with 12 bases between. The CDR3 nucleotides are TGTGCCAGCAGTTTAGGGACGAGGGGGAACTATGGCTACACCTTC. This gives the protein CASSLGTRGNYGYTF.

The chain uses TRBV27 and TRBJ2-1; 7 bases fit TRBD2. The J segment lost 4 bases and the V segment lost 0 bases, leaving 6 bases of the junction unmatched. CDR1 MNHEY and CDR2 SMNVEV come from the germline V gene (reference sequence). The CDR3 is 16 amino acids. The CDR3 region is CASSLSGTIHYNEQFF. As DNA, the CDR3 is TGTGCCAGCAGTTTATCGGGGACTATACATTACAATGAGCAGTTCTTC.

The gene calls are TRBV7-2 and TRBJ1-2; TRBD1 might be the D (6 bases). Trimming stripped 1 base from V and 3 bases from J, with 15 bases between. This CDR3 comprises 16 residues. In germline, CDR1 is SGHTA, CDR2 FQGNSA. The CDR3 bases are TGTGCCAGCAGCTTAGGAGGAGGGGGGGCGGACTATGGCTACACCTTC. Translation: CASSLGGGGADYGYTF.